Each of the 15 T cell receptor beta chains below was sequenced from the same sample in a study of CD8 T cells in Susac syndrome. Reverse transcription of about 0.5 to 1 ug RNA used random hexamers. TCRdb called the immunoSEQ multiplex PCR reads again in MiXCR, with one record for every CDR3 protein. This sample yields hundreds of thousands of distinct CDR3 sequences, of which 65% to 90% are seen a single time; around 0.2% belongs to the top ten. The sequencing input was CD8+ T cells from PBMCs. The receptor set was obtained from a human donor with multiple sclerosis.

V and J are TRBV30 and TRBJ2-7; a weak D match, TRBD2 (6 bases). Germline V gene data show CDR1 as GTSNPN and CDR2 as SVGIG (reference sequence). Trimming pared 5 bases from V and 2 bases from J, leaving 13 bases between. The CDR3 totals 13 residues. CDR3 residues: CAWGTSNPYEQYF. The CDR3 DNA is TGTGCCTGGGGGACTTCTAACCCCTACGAGCAGTACTTC.

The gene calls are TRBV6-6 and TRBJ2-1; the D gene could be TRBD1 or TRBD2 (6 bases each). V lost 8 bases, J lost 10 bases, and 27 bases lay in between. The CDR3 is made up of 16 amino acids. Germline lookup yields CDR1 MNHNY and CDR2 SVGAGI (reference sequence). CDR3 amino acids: CASETPRGLGRGEQFF. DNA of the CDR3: TGTGCCAGCGAAACTCCCAGGGGACTGGGGCGGGGAGAGCAGTTCTTC.

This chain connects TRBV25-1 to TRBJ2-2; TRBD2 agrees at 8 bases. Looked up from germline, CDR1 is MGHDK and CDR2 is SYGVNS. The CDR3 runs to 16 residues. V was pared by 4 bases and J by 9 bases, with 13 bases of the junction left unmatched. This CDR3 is CASSGYSGVGLRELFF. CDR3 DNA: TGTGCCAGCAGTGGTTATAGCGGGGTCGGCCTCCGGGAGCTGTTTTTT.

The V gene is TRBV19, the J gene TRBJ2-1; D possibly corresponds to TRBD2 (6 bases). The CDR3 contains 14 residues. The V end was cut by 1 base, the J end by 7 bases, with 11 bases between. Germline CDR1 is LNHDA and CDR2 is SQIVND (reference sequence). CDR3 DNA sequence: TGTGCCAGTAGTATAGCGGGAGAAGGTAATGAGCAGTTCTTC. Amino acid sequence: CASSIAGEGNEQFF.

DNA for the CDR3: TGTGCCAGCAGGTATACAGTGAACACTGAAGCTTTCTTT. Translated, it gives CASRYTVNTEAFF. The chain has TRBV6-1 and TRBJ1-1; D unclear. V was clipped by 6 bases and J by 0 bases, with 8 bases between them. The CDR3 runs 13 residues. Germline V gene lookup returns CDR1 MNHNS and CDR2 SASEGT.

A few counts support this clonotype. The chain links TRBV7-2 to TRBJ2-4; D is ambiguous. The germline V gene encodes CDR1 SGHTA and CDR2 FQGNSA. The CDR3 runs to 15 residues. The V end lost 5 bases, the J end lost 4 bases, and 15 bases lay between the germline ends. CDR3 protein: CASSLGRATKNIQYF. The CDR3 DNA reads TGTGCCAGCAGCCTCGGCCGAGCAACAAAAAACATTCAGTACTTC.

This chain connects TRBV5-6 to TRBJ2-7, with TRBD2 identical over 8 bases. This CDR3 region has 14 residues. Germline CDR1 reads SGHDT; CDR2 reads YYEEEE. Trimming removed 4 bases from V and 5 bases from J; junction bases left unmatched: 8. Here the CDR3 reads CASSAGTSPHEQYF. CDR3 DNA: TGTGCCAGCAGCGCCGGGACTAGTCCCCACGAGCAGTACTTC.

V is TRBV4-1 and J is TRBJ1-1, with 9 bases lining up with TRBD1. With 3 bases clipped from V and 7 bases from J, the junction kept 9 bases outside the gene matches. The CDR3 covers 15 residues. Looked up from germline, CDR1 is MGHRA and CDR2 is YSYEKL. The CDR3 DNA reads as TGCGCCAGCAGCCATCATACCGGGACAGGGAATGAAGCTTTCTTT. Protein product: CASSHHTGTGNEAFF.

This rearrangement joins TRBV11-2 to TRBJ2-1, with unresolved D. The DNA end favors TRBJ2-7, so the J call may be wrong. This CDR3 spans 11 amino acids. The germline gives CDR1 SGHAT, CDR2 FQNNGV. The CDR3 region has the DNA TGTGCCAGCAGCTCCCTCAATGAGCAGTACTTC. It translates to CASSSLNEQYF.

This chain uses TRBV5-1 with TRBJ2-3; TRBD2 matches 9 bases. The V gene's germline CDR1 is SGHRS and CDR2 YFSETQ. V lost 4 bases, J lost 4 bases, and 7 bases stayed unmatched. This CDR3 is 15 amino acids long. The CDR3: CASSEAGGGPDTQYF. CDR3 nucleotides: TGCGCCAGCAGCGAGGCGGGAGGGGGACCAGATACGCAGTATTTT.

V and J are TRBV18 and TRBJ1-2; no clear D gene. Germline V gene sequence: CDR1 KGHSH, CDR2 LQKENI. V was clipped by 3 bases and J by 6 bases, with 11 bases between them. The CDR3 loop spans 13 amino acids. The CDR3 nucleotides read TGTGCCAGCTCACCGACCGGAGTAGATGGCTACACCTTC. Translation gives CASSPTGVDGYTF.

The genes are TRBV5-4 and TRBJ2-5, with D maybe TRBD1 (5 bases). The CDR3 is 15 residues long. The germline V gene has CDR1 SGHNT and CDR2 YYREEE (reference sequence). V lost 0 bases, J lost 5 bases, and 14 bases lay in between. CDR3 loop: CASSLEAGLGETQYF. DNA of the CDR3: TGTGCCAGCAGCTTGGAGGCAGGGTTGGGGGAGACCCAGTACTTC.

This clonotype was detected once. Here the CDR3 reads CASSPTGGDGYTF. The CDR3 coding sequence is TGTGCCAGCAGCCCTACAGGAGGAGATGGCTACACCTTC. V usage is TRBV28 and J usage is TRBJ1-2; possibly TRBD1 for D (5 bases). This CDR3 has 13 amino acids. V was cut by 6 bases and J by 6 bases, with 14 bases left in between. CDR1 and CDR2 (germline): MDHEN, SYDVKM.

The CDR3 loop is CASSGGDDTIYF. CDR3 sequence (DNA): TGTGCCAGCAGTGGGGGTGATGACACCATATATTTT. This chain connects TRBV12-3 or TRBV12-4 to TRBJ1-3, with D possibly being TRBD1 (5 bases). Trimming took 5 bases from V and 8 from J, leaving 10 bases between them. This CDR3 is built from 12 residues.

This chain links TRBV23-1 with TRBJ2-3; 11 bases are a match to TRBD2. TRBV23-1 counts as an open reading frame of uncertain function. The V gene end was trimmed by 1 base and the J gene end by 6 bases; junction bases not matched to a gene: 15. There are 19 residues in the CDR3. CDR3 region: CASSQWSSGRAFGGDTQYF. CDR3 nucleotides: TGCGCCAGCAGTCAATGGAGTAGCGGGAGGGCCTTTGGGGGGGATACGCAGTATTTT.